The 15 T cell receptor beta chains given below trace back to one sample, sequenced in a study of follicular helper T cells after annual influenza vaccination. Profiling relied on immunoSEQ multiplex PCR, and the TCRdb table lists in-frame clones only, not all of them. Seen here are about 6,800 clones, nearly 90% observed once, and the top ten hold approximately 0.7%. Time point noted: 2015-2016 season, 7 days after influenza vaccination. The material was CXCR5+ CD38- circulating T follicular helper cells from blood, obtained 7 days after influenza vaccination. Subset described: circulating Tfh, non-naive CD4+CXCR5+PD-1+ (ICOS+CD38+ or ICOS-CD38-). All receptors come from an adult who received the influenza vaccine.

V usage is TRBV6-1 and J usage is TRBJ1-2, with 10 nucleotides matching TRBD1. The CDR3 has 13 residues. CDR1 and CDR2 (germline): MNHNS, SASEGT. Unmatched junction bases numbered 4, after V lost 4 bases and J lost 8 bases. The CDR3 is CASSADRGRGYTF. CDR3 DNA: TGTGCCAGCAGTGCCGACAGGGGGCGAGGCTACACCTTC.

The genes are TRBV4-2 and TRBJ2-1, with 12 positions matching TRBD2. Germline CDR1 reads LGHNA; CDR2 reads YNFKEQ. The V segment lost 1 base and the J segment 3 bases; nucleotides outside the gene matches: 4. The CDR3 extends over 17 amino acids. The CDR3 protein is CASSQVGLAGSYNEQFF. CDR3 nucleotide sequence: TGTGCCAGCAGCCAAGTAGGACTAGCGGGGAGCTACAATGAGCAGTTCTTC.

The V gene is TRBV19, the J gene TRBJ2-3; TRBD2 is a possible D gene (5 bases). The CDR3 is made up of 13 amino acids. Germline V gene lookup returns CDR1 LNHDA and CDR2 SQIVND (reference sequence). Trimming took off 7 bases at V and 10 bases at J, with 18 bases between the two ends. CDR3: CASTDVGGAAQYF. The CDR3 bases are TGTGCCAGTACCGACGTAGGCGGAGCGGCGCAGTATTTT.

The genes are TRBV5-6 and TRBJ2-5; D may correspond to TRBD1 or TRBD2 (5 bases each). Trimming shortened V by 0 bases and J by 3 bases, and 6 bases separated the two germline ends. The CDR3 covers 13 residues. Germline V lookup: CDR1 SGHDT, CDR2 YYEEEE. The CDR3 DNA sequence: TGTGCCAGCAGCTTGGTGGGGGAAGAGACCCAGTACTTC. This encodes CASSLVGEETQYF. Using reference TRBV5-6 and TRBJ2-5 for the parts outside the CDR3, the full variable domain is DAGVTQSPTHLIKTRGQQVTLRCSPKSGHDTVSWYQQALGQGPQFIFQYYEEEERQRGNFPDRFSGHQFPNYSSELNVNALLLGDSALYLCASSLVGEETQYFGPGTRLLVL.

V and J are TRBV28 and TRBJ2-6; D call uncertain. Trimming left V 7 bases short and J 0 bases short, with 1 base between. The CDR3 extends over 12 amino acids. CDR1 and CDR2 from the germline V gene are MDHEN and SYDVKM. CDR3 in amino acids: CASTSGANVLTF. The CDR3 coding sequence is TGTGCCAGCACCTCTGGGGCCAACGTCCTGACTTTC.

The rearrangement links TRBV29-1 to TRBJ1-1; D is undetermined. The V gene lost 8 bases and the J gene lost 0 bases, with 13 bases spanning the gap. Germline V gene data show CDR1 as SQVTM and CDR2 as ANQGSEA. The CDR3 runs 13 residues. The CDR3 loop reads CSTFTVLNTEAFF. CDR3 in DNA: TGCAGCACGTTCACAGTCCTGAACACTGAAGCTTTCTTT.

The rearrangement links TRBV5-4 to TRBJ2-1, with TRBD1 matching over 9 bases. The germline V gene encodes CDR1 SGHNT and CDR2 YYREEE (reference sequence). The CDR3 extends over 13 amino acids. Trimming cost V 9 bases and J 6 bases; bases outside gene matches: 7. Written as DNA, the CDR3 is TGTGCCACCTCGGGACAGGGCTTCAATGAGCAGTTCTTC. This sequence encodes CATSGQGFNEQFF.

V gene TRBV28 combines with J gene TRBJ2-7; TRBD1 is a possible D gene (6 bases). The CDR3 consists of 13 residues. V was pared by 6 bases and J by 3 bases, with 12 bases between. Germline V gene data show CDR1 as MDHEN and CDR2 as SYDVKM. Written as DNA, the CDR3 is TGTGCCAGCAGGCGCGACAGGTTCTACGAGCAGTACTTC. Amino acids: CASRRDRFYEQYF. The whole variable domain, remainder taken from reference TRBV28 and TRBJ2-7, is DVKVTQSSRYLVKRTGEKVFLECVQDMDHENMFWYRQDPGLGLRLIYFSYDVKMKEKGDIPEGYSVSREKKERFSLILESASTNQTSMYLCASRRDRFYEQYFGPGTRLTVT.

The V and J genes are TRBV4-1 and TRBJ2-2; D could derive from TRBD1 or TRBD2 (5 bases each). Germline values: CDR1 MGHRA, CDR2 YSYEKL. Trimming took 0 bases from V and 1 from J, leaving 12 bases between them. This CDR3 is built from 17 residues. CDR3 protein: CASSQEFVRGNTGELFF. As DNA, the CDR3 is TGCGCCAGCAGCCAAGAATTTGTGAGGGGGAACACCGGGGAGCTGTTTTTT.

The rearrangement joins TRBV5-1 to TRBJ1-4; tentatively, D is TRBD1 (5 bases). V lost 3 bases and J 4 bases, leaving 7 bases between the germline ends. The germline CDR1 and CDR2 sequences are SGHRS and YFSETQ. The CDR3 contains 13 residues. The CDR3 DNA reads TGCGCCAGCAGCTGGGGGGGTAATGAAAAACTGTTTTTT. Amino acid sequence: CASSWGGNEKLFF.

The V gene is TRBV28, the J gene TRBJ1-5; the D is unclear. The V gene's germline CDR1 is MDHEN and CDR2 SYDVKM. Trimming cost V 5 bases and J 0 bases, with 11 bases left between them. This CDR3 is built from 15 residues. CDR3 loop: CASSKQRYSNQPQHF. The CDR3 nucleotides are TGTGCCAGCAGTAAACAACGGTATAGCAATCAGCCCCAGCATTTT.

The rearrangement uses TRBV7-2 and TRBJ2-7; D unresolved. CDR3 size: 14 residues. The V end lost 8 bases, the J end lost 4 bases, and 18 bases lay between the germline ends. Germline V gene sequence: CDR1 SGHTA, CDR2 FQGNSA. CDR3 nucleotide sequence: TGTGCCAGCGCGGAATTTAAGGGAACTTACGAGCAGTACTTC. This codes for CASAEFKGTYEQYF.

V is TRBV29-1 and J is TRBJ1-5, with 7 bases identical to TRBD1. Germline CDR1 and CDR2: SQVTM and ANQGSEA. The trim removed 6 bases at V and 3 bases at J, leaving 5 bases unmatched. This CDR3 region has 13 residues. The CDR3 loop reads CSVETGPNQPQHF. The CDR3 bases are TGCAGCGTAGAGACAGGGCCCAATCAGCCCCAGCATTTT.

The V call is TRBV11-2, the J call TRBJ2-1, with 7 bases aligning to TRBD2. This CDR3 comprises 16 residues. CDR1 and CDR2 (germline): SGHAT, FQNNGV. V lost 2 bases to trimming and J lost 6 bases; unmatched junction nucleotides: 10. The CDR3 reads CASSLYYRAGSNEQFF. CDR3 sequence (DNA): TGTGCCAGCAGCTTATACTATAGAGCGGGGTCCAATGAGCAGTTCTTC. The whole variable domain, filled in from reference TRBV11-2 and TRBJ2-1, reads EAGVAQSPRYKIIEKRQSVAFWCNPISGHATLYWYQQILGQGPKLLIQFQNNGVVDDSQLPKDRFSAERLKGVDSTLKIQPAKLEDSAVYLCASSLYYRAGSNEQFFGPGTRLTVL.

V is TRBV5-6 and J is TRBJ2-3; the D gene is possibly TRBD1 (6 bases). The germline V gene has CDR1 SGHDT and CDR2 YYEEEE. V lost 4 bases and J 3 bases, leaving 15 bases between the germline ends. This CDR3 region has 15 residues. This CDR3 is CASSRTAHETDTQYF. As DNA, the CDR3 is TGTGCCAGCAGCCGGACAGCACATGAGACAGATACGCAGTATTTT. The complete variable domain, with remaining parts taken from reference TRBV5-6 and TRBJ2-3, reads DAGVTQSPTHLIKTRGQQVTLRCSPKSGHDTVSWYQQALGQGPQFIFQYYEEEERQRGNFPDRFSGHQFPNYSSELNVNALLLGDSALYLCASSRTAHETDTQYFGPGTRLTVL.